This section outlines one TCR beta chain sequence together with its context. The source of the sample is a study of cytomegalovirus exposure and HLA in healthy donors. Vbeta (60) and Jbeta (13) primers were used in the PCR. Generated by immunoSEQ multiplex PCR, the TCRdb table keeps only in-frame clones and is missing some. The sample lists around 150,000 clones, 72% seen once, with approximately 3.9% in the top ten. Trimming removed 2 bases at V and 5 bases at J, with 19 bases between. This CDR3 has 16 residues. Germline V gives CDR1 SGHTA, CDR2 FQGNSA. Sequencing was done on a sample of PBMCs. This TCR derives from a man between 45 and 60 years old in good health and CMV-seropositive. The rearrangement uses TRBV7-2 and TRBJ2-7; tentatively, D is TRBD2 (7 bases). CDR3 DNA: TGTGCCAGCAGCTTATCATCGGGGCGGGGGCTAGACGAGCAGTACTTC. This gives the protein CASSLSSGRGLDEQYF.